This TCR beta chain was recovered during a study of T cells in Graves' hyperthyroidism and ophthalmopathy. RNA transcripts provided the source from which TCR beta CDR3 regions were amplified. The HTBI primer set was used in a first-round RT-PCR of the TCR CDR3. TCRdb re-derived calls from the multiplex PCR reads in MiXCR, one entry per CDR3 protein. The sample comprises 550,000 to 700,000 distinct CDR3 sequences, roughly 15% of which are singletons, and about 4% rests with the top ten. The length of the CDR3 is 14 residues. Trimming pared 4 bases from V and 9 bases from J, leaving 19 bases between. This rearrangement joins TRBV12-3 or TRBV12-4 to TRBJ2-7; a possible D gene is TRBD2 (6 bases). This TCR was sampled from a woman between 35 and 50 years old with Graves' ophthalmopathy. The specimen sequenced was blood. The CDR3 nucleotides are TGTGCCAGCAGTTCCCTAGCGTTTTCCGGCGGGCAGTACTTC. Translating gives CASSSLAFSGGQYF.